This T cell receptor beta chain was recovered during a study of blood T cell repertoires in COVID-19 (TCRdb year 2020). About the study as a whole: The collaborator samples originated in the United States, Italy and Spain and spanned the acute and convalescent phases of COVID-19. Nearly every sample came with metadata listing a de-identified subject ID, COVID-19 status, age in years and sex. Samples came from the ongoing ImmuneRACE study (first 160 participants) plus 1,254 subjects from 6 global collaborators. Deeply sampled blood TCRbeta repertoires from subjects exposed to, actively infected with, or recovered from COVID-19 were included in the dataset. The prospective study material was composed of cDNA or gDNA derived from T cells, B-cell-depleted T cells, or PBMCs. The repertoires were released in a freely available public database meant as a resource for research on the immune response to SARS-CoV-2. Where HLA class I and class II types were available, the types were taken from metadata supplied by the sample provider, not from assay-based typing.

TCRbeta CDR3 regions were amplified from genomic DNA by means of the immunoSEQ Assay, a bias-controlled multiplex PCR. As for the authors' bioinformatics: The number of nucleated cells in each sample was estimated by amplification of reference gene primers within the assay. To quantify the absolute abundance of each unique TCRbeta CDR3 rearrangement, sequence reads were collapsed and filtered. For each sample, productive Simpson clonality was calculated as the square root of Simpson's diversity index across productive rearrangements. Imported from immuneACCESS, the table was reduced by TCRdb to in-frame sequences with V and J called. These copies leave out some clones; in studies compared against another copy, an unresolved V gene accounts for under half, and the cause of the remainder is not known. Clone size and V and J calls were adopted from that table, with D and trimming inferred from the DNA. The sample includes roughly 200,000 clones, with approximately 81% observed a single time. The top ten hold around 5.2% of the sample.

The germline V gene (reference sequence) supplies CDR1 MNHEY and CDR2 SMNVEV. The cysteine opens and the phenylalanine closes a CDR3 of 18 amino acids. Of all the DNA, just the CDR3 is kept, 54 bases in frame from base 1. V loses 3 bases, J loses 5 bases, and the germline ends lie 25 bases apart. What the study reported, not specific to this receptor: The quantity of clinical and demographic metadata differed by source and by participant and was supplied without curation.

About this clone itself: Its recognized antigen is unknown. Base qualities are not provided; no much larger clone lies one nucleotide away.

The collaborating institutions used their own protocols to collect whole blood in K2EDTA tubes. For TCRbeta analysis, collaborator samples were shipped as frozen whole blood, as isolated PBMCs, or as DNA extracted from either sample type. The chain employs TRBV27 and TRBJ1-2, with TRBD1 tentatively as D gene (6 bases match). The sequence was collected from an elderly woman with acute or convalescent COVID-19. The sample comprised peripheral blood. CDR3 sequence: CASSFGRRGGSRDYGYTF. The nucleotide sequence reads TGTGCCAGCAGTTTCGGCAGGCGAGGGGGTTCCCGGGATTATGGCTACACCTTC.